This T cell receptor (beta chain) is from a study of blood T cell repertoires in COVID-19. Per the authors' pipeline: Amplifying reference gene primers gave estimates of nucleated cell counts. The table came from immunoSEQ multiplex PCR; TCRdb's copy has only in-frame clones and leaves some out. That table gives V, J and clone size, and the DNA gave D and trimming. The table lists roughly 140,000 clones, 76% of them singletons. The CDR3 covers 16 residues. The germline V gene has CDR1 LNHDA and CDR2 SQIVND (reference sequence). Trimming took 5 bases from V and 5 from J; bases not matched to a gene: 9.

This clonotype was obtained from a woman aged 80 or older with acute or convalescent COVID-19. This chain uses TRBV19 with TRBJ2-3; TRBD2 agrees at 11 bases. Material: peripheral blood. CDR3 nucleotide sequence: TGTGCCAGTAGTCAGAGGGTAGGACTAGCGGGAGATACGCAGTATTTT. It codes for CASSQRVGLAGDTQYF.